This T cell receptor (beta chain) was retrieved from a study of tumor and adjacent non-tumor tissue in lung cancer. General study results and limits: Tumor repertoires had a smaller top 100 clone share than normal lung.

The template was RNA from unsorted bulk tissue. Distant lung tissue was collected more than 3 cm away from the tumor edge. A modified ARM-PCR protocol with three rounds of nested PCR amplified TCRbeta. TCRdb called the multiplex PCR reads again in MiXCR, with one record for every CDR3 protein. The data show around 74,000 distinct CDR3 sequences, less than 75% seen once. The CDR3 is 16 amino acids. Notes on this clonotype: The antigen remains undetermined. Germline and junction disagree at one end, which may indicate a read error.

Source material: distant non-tumor lung tissue. V is TRBV12-3 or TRBV12-4 and J is TRBJ2-6, with 9 bases aligning to TRBD1. The source of this sequence is a woman aged 50 to 60 with non-small cell lung cancer. The CDR3 is CASRTGGFTGANVLTF. The CDR3 bases are TGTGCCAGCAGAACAGGGGGCTTCACTGGGGCCAACGTCCTCACTTTC.